The 12 T cell receptor beta chains listed next were all sequenced from one sample in a study of blood T cell repertoires in COVID-19. Assay used: immunoSEQ multiplex PCR; TCRdb lists only in-frame clones, some missing. Counted here are 210,000 or so clones, 84% occurring once; the ten biggest clones make up around 5.5%. Specimen: peripheral blood. These receptors were obtained from a woman in her sixties or seventies with active or convalescent COVID-19.

The genes are TRBV19 and TRBJ1-5, with unresolved D. CDR3 length: 12 amino acids. The V end lost 3 bases, the J end lost 9 bases, and 9 bases lay between the germline ends. The germline gives CDR1 LNHDA, CDR2 SQIVND (reference sequence). The CDR3 DNA sequence: TGTGCCAGTAGTATCGCCGGTGGGCCCCAGCATTTT. Translating it yields CASSIAGGPQHF.

The J gene is TRBJ1-1, the V gene TRBV29-1, with TRBD1 identical over 9 bases. The trim removed 5 bases at V and 4 bases at J, leaving 17 bases unmatched. CDR3 size: 17 residues. The V gene's germline CDR1 is SQVTM and CDR2 ANQGSEA. DNA for the CDR3: TGCAGCGTTAGTGTTTGGGACAGGGAACATCCGAGCACTGAAGCTTTCTTT. Its translation: CSVSVWDREHPSTEAFF.

V gene TRBV5-1 combines with J gene TRBJ2-1; 8 bases agree with TRBD1. The ends lost 5 bases at V and 8 bases at J; junction bases unmatched: 3. Germline V gene sequence: CDR1 SGHRS, CDR2 YFSETQ. This CDR3 spans 12 amino acids. In DNA form, the CDR3 reads TGCGCCAGCAGGCAGGGGGCATATGAGCAGTTCTTC. It yields the protein CASRQGAYEQFF. Supplemented by reference TRBV5-1 and TRBJ2-1, the full variable domain reads KAGVTQTPRYLIKTRGQQVTLSCSPISGHRSVSWYQQTPGQGLQFLFEYFSETQRNKGNFPGRFSGRQFSNSRSEMNVSTLELGDSALYLCASRQGAYEQFFGPGTRLTVL.

The rearrangement links TRBV5-1 to TRBJ2-2; D call uncertain. Trimming pared 4 bases from V and 4 bases from J, leaving 8 bases between. This CDR3 contains 13 residues. In germline, CDR1 is SGHRS, CDR2 YFSETQ. CDR3 DNA: TGCGCCAGCAGCGCCTACCTCACCGGGGAGCTGTTTTTT. Amino acids: CASSAYLTGELFF. The entire variable domain, with the rest obtained from reference TRBV5-1 and TRBJ2-2, is as follows: KAGVTQTPRYLIKTRGQQVTLSCSPISGHRSVSWYQQTPGQGLQFLFEYFSETQRNKGNFPGRFSGRQFSNSRSEMNVSTLELGDSALYLCASSAYLTGELFFGEGSRLTVL.

This clone was observed a single time. The chain employs TRBV7-9 and TRBJ1-6, with D unresolved. With 5 bases removed from V and 10 bases from J, the gap between germline ends came to 15 bases. CDR3 length: 14 amino acids. Per germline, CDR1 SEHNR and CDR2 FQNEAQ (reference sequence). CDR3 region: CASSRGQKLSPLHF. CDR3 in DNA: TGTGCCAGCAGCCGAGGTCAGAAACTATCACCCCTCCACTTT.

The V gene is TRBV5-1, the J gene TRBJ2-1; D is possibly TRBD1 (5 bases). Germline assignment: CDR1 SGHRS and CDR2 YFSETQ. V was trimmed by 3 bases and J by 1 base, leaving 11 bases between them. The CDR3 length is 15 residues. CDR3 residues: CASSYSGPSYNEQFF. CDR3 nucleotides: TGCGCCAGCAGCTATTCAGGGCCTTCCTACAATGAGCAGTTCTTC.

This rearrangement joins TRBV6-1 to TRBJ2-1, with a tentative D call TRBD2 (5 bases). Trimming pared 0 bases from V and 6 bases from J, leaving 9 bases between. CDR1 is MNHNS, CDR2 SASEGT, per germline. This CDR3 is 14 amino acids long. As DNA, the CDR3 is TGTGCCAGCAGTGAAGCTAGGAGGAGCAATGAGCAGTTCTTC. Its protein is CASSEARRSNEQFF.

The chain employs TRBV14 and TRBJ1-6; TRBD1 aligns across 7 bases. V gave up 4 bases and J gave up 4 bases; unmatched junction bases: 4. Germline CDR1 reads SGHDN; CDR2 reads FVKESK. This CDR3 has 15 amino acids. CDR3 residues: CASSPPGQYNSPLHF. In nucleotides, the CDR3 is TGTGCCAGCAGCCCTCCGGGACAGTATAATTCACCCCTCCACTTT.

The chain has TRBV9 and TRBJ2-2; 9 bases align to TRBD2. CDR1 is SGDLS and CDR2 is YYNGEE in the germline V gene. Trimming took 0 bases from V and 4 from J; bases not matched to a gene: 1. The CDR3 is 15 residues long. CDR3 coding DNA: TGTGCCAGCAGCGTAGTAGCGGGAGTCACCGGGGAGCTGTTTTTT. Protein sequence: CASSVVAGVTGELFF.

The rearrangement joins TRBV4-1 to TRBJ2-2; maybe TRBD2 (5 bases). This CDR3 has 16 amino acids. Germline CDR1 and CDR2: MGHRA and YSYEKL. Trimming stripped 0 bases from V and 4 bases from J, with 12 bases between. The CDR3 loop reads CASSQEQFGSTGELFF. The CDR3 DNA is TGCGCCAGCAGCCAAGAACAGTTTGGGAGCACCGGGGAGCTGTTTTTT.

V and J are TRBV28 and TRBJ2-2; tentatively, D is TRBD1 (5 bases). V lost 6 bases and J lost 0, with 5 bases in between. The CDR3 covers 13 residues. The V gene's germline CDR1 is MDHEN and CDR2 SYDVKM. CDR3 amino acids: CASRTANTGELFF. The CDR3 nucleotides read TGTGCCAGCAGGACAGCGAACACCGGGGAGCTGTTTTTT.

The chain links TRBV3-1 (or the pseudogene TRBV3-2) to TRBJ2-3; D may be TRBD2 (5 bases). CDR3 length: 15 residues. V lost 3 bases and J 2 bases, leaving 12 bases between the germline ends. Germline CDR1 is LGHDT and CDR2 is YNNKEL (reference sequence). Here the CDR3 DNA reads TGTGCCAGCAGCCAGGACTCGCTTCCCACAGATACGCAGTATTTT. It is translated as CASSQDSLPTDTQYF.